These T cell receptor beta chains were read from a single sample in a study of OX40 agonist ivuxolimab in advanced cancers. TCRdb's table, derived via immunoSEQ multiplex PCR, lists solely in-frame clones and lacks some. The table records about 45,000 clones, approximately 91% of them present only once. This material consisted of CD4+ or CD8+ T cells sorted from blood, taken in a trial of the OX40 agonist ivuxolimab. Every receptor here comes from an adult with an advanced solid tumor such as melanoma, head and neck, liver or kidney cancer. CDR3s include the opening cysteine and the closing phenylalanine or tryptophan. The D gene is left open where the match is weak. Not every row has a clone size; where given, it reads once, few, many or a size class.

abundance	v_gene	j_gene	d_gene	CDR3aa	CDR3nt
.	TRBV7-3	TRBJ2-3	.	CASSSERIDTQYF	TGTGCCAGCAGCTCCGAAAGGATTGATACGCAGTATTTT
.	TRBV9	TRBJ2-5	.	CASSVVGGGETQYF	TGTGCCAGCAGCGTAGTCGGGGGCGGTGAGACCCAGTACTTC
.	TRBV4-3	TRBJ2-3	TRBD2	CASSGLAGLGDTQYF	TGCGCCAGCAGCGGACTAGCGGGACTTGGAGATACGCAGTATTTT
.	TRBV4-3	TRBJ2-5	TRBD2	CASSLTLGSGRETQYF	TGCGCCAGCAGCCTCACCCTAGGTAGCGGGAGAGAGACCCAGTACTTC
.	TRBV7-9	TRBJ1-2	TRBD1	CASSSQGVGGYTF	TGTGCCAGCAGCTCTCAGGGGGTGGGCGGCTACACCTTC
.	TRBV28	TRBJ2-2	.	CASSPPNTGELFF	TGTGCCAGCAGCCCACCGAACACCGGGGAGCTGTTTTTT
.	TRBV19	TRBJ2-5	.	CASREHQQETQYF	TGTGCCAGTAGGGAACACCAACAAGAGACCCAGTACTTC
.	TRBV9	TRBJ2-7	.	CASSSQVLAPLVEQYF	TGTGCCAGCAGCTCCCAGGTCCTAGCCCCCTTAGTCGAGCAGTACTTC
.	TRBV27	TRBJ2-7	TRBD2	CASSLLAGVGSEQYF	TGTGCCAGCAGTTTATTAGCGGGAGTTGGTAGCGAGCAGTACTTC
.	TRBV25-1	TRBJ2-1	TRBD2	CASSAGTSGRGRNEQFF	TGTGCCAGCAGTGCCGGGACTAGCGGAAGAGGGCGGAATGAGCAGTTCTTC
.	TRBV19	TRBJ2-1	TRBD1	CASSWDRGKVTSNEQFF	TGTGCCAGTAGTTGGGACAGGGGAAAGGTTACTAGCAATGAGCAGTTCTTC
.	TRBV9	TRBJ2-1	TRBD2	CASSIRPAGHEQFF	TGTGCCAGCAGCATAAGACCAGCGGGACATGAGCAGTTCTTC
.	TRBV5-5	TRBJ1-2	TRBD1	CASKGGTGYGYTF	TGTGCCAGCAAGGGGGGGACAGGGTATGGCTACACCTTC
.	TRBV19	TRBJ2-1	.	CASRLLGGGNEQFF	TGTGCCAGTAGACTTCTGGGGGGTGGTAATGAGCAGTTCTTC
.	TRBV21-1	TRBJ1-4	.	CASSARDRAGSTNEKLFF	TGTGCCAGCAGCGCACGGGACAGGGCGGGCTCAACTAATGAAAAACTGTTTTTT
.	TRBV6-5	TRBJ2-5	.	CASSYGAAQETQYF	TGTGCCAGCAGTTACGGGGCGGCCCAAGAGACCCAGTACTTC
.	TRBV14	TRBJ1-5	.	CASSWGRDQPQHF	TGTGCCAGCAGCTGGGGACGGGATCAGCCCCAGCATTTT
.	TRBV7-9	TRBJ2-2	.	CASSVDRPANTGELFF	TGTGCCAGCAGCGTGGACAGACCCGCGAACACCGGGGAGCTGTTTTTT
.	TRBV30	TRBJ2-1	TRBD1	CAWLRDRAFNEQFF	TGTGCCTGGCTCAGGGACAGGGCCTTCAATGAGCAGTTCTTC
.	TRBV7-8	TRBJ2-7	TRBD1	CASSPQTGDPYEQYF	TGTGCCAGCAGCCCGCAGACAGGGGATCCCTACGAGCAGTACTTC
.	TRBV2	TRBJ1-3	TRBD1	CAVGGDRMASGNTIYF	TGTGCCGTAGGGGGGGACAGGATGGCCTCTGGAAACACCATATATTTT
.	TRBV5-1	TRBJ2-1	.	CASSLVYNEQFF	TGCGCCAGCAGCTTGGTGTACAATGAGCAGTTCTTC
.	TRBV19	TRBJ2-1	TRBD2	CASSSGRATYNEQFF	TGTGCCAGTAGTTCCGGGAGGGCAACCTACAATGAGCAGTTCTTC
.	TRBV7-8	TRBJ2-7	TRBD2	CASSFSSGSDEQYF	TGTGCCAGCAGCTTTTCTAGCGGGAGTGACGAGCAGTACTTC
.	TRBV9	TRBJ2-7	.	CASSVDVGVYEQYF	TGTGCCAGCAGCGTAGACGTGGGAGTCTACGAGCAGTACTTC
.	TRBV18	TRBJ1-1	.	CASSPYGDGQMNTEAFF	TGTGCCAGCTCACCATATGGTGATGGACAGATGAACACTGAAGCTTTCTTT
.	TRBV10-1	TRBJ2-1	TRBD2	CAKQPILLAGGYNEQFF	TGCGCGAAACAACCCATACTACTAGCGGGAGGTTACAATGAGCAGTTCTTC
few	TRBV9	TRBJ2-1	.	CASSASRGRNNEQFF	TGTGCCAGCAGCGCTTCTAGGGGGAGAAACAATGAGCAGTTCTTC
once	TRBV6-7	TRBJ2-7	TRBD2	CASSYPTGLAAVGNEQYF	TGTGCCAGCAGTTACCCGACGGGACTAGCGGCAGTCGGGAACGAGCAGTACTTC
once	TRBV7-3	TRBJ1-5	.	CASRGGVRFYSNQPQHF	TGTGCCAGCAGGGGTGGGGTTAGGTTTTATAGCAATCAGCCCCAGCATTTT
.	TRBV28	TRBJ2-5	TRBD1	CASTLTGSQETQYF	TGTGCCAGCACCTTGACAGGGTCCCAAGAGACCCAGTACTTC
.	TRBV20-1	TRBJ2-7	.	CSARRAEQYF	TGCAGTGCTAGACGCGCCGAGCAGTACTTC
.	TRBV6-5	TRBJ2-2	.	CASSYRVSGELFF	TGTGCCAGCAGTTACAGGGTTTCCGGGGAGCTGTTTTTT
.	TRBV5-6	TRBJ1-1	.	CASSLGRTTEAFF	TGTGCCAGCAGCCTCGGCAGGACCACTGAAGCTTTCTTT
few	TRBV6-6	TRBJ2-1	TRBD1	CASRPGQGRNEQFF	TGTGCCAGCCGCCCGGGACAGGGGCGGAATGAGCAGTTCTTC
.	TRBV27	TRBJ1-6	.	CASRAQSGIENSPLHF	TGTGCCAGCAGGGCACAATCCGGGATAGAGAATTCACCCCTCCACTTT
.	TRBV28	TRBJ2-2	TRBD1	CASRPPGQGAGELFF	TGTGCCAGCAGGCCCCCGGGACAGGGAGCCGGGGAGCTGTTTTTT
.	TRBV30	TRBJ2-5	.	CAWSASAQETQYF	TGTGCCTGGAGTGCCAGTGCTCAAGAGACCCAGTACTTC
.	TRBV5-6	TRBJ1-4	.	CASSFVGGNEKLFF	TGTGCCAGCAGCTTTGTTGGAGGGAATGAAAAACTGTTTTTT
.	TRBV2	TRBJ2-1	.	CASMSLEQFF	TGTGCCAGCATGTCTCTTGAGCAGTTCTTC
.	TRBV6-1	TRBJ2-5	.	CASSSGPRETQYF	TGTGCCAGCAGCTCCGGGCCTCGAGAGACCCAGTACTTC
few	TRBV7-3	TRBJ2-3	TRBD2	CASSQYRGLAVSTDTQYF	TGTGCCAGCAGCCAATACCGGGGACTAGCGGTTAGCACAGATACGCAGTATTTT
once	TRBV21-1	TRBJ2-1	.	CASSFRRTSGDNEQFF	TGTGCCAGCAGCTTCCGCCGGACTAGCGGGGACAATGAGCAGTTCTTC
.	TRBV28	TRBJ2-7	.	CASSTGWRLSFNYEQYF	TGTGCCAGCAGTACCGGTTGGCGCTTGTCCTTCAACTACGAGCAGTACTTC
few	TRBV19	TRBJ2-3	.	CASSIRRSTDTQYF	TGTGCCAGTAGTATAAGGAGGAGCACAGATACGCAGTATTTT
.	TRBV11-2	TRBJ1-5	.	CASSLSDSNQPQHF	TGTGCCAGCAGCTTATCCGACAGCAATCAGCCCCAGCATTTT
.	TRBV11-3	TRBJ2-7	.	CASSLMAGSSYEQYF	TGTGCCAGCAGCTTGATGGCAGGGAGCTCCTACGAGCAGTACTTC
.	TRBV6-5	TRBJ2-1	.	CASRLINEQFF	TGTGCCAGCAGGTTAATCAATGAGCAGTTCTTC
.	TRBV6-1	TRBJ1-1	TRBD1	CASTKIPDRGTEAFF	TGTGCCAGTACCAAAATCCCGGACAGGGGCACTGAAGCTTTCTTT
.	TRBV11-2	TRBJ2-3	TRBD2	CASRGLAGARWDTQYF	TGTGCCAGCCGAGGACTAGCGGGGGCTAGGTGGGATACGCAGTATTTT
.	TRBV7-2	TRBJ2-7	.	CASSPGTGRGGYEQYF	TGTGCCAGCAGCCCAGGCACGGGAAGGGGGGGTTACGAGCAGTACTTC
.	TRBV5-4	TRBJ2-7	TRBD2	CASSHDLAGGWEQYF	TGTGCCAGCAGCCACGATCTAGCGGGAGGATGGGAGCAGTACTTC
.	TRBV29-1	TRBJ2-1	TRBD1	CSGGQGANEQFF	TGCAGCGGGGGACAGGGGGCCAATGAGCAGTTCTTC
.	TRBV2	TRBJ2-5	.	CASSEVGGGTQYF	TGTGCCAGCAGTGAAGTAGGGGGGGGGACCCAGTACTTC
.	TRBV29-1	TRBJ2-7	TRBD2	CSVQRELSNEQYF	TGCAGCGTTCAGCGGGAGTTATCGAACGAGCAGTACTTC
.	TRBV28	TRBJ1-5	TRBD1	CASSAPRDSSRQPQHF	TGTGCCAGCAGCGCCCCGCGGGACAGCTCACGGCAGCCCCAGCATTTT
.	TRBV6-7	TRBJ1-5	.	CASSFPRELHQPQHF	TGTGCCAGCAGTTTCCCCAGGGAACTGCACCAGCCCCAGCATTTT